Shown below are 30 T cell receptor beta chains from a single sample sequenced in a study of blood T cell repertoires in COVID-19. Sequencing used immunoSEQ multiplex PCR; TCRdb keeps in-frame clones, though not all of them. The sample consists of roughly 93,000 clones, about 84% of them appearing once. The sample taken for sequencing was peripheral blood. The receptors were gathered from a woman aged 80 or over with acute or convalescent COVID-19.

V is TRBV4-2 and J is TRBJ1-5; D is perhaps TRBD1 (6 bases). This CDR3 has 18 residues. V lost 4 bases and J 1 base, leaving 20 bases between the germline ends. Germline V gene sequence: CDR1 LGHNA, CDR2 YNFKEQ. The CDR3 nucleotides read TGTGCCAGCAGCCCAAGGCCTACCGGTAGGGGGAGCAATCAGCCCCAGCATTTT. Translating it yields CASSPRPTGRGSNQPQHF.

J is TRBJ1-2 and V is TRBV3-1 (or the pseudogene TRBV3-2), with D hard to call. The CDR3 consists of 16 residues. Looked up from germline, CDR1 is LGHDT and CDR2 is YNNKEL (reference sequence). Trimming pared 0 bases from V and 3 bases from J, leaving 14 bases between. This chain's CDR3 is CASSQEGGPYYYGYTF. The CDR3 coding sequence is TGTGCCAGCAGCCAAGAGGGAGGTCCCTACTACTATGGCTACACCTTC.

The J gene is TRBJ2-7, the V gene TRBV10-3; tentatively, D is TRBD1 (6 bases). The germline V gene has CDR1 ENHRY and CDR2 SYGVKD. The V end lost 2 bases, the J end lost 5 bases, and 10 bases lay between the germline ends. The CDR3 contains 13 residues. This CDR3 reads CAISEPNRDEQYV. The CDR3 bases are TGTGCCATCAGTGAGCCTAACAGGGACGAGCAGTACGTC.

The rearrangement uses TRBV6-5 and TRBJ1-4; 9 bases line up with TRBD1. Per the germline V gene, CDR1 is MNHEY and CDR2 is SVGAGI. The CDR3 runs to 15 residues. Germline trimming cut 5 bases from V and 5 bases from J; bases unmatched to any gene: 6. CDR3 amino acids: CASSRRDRDNEKLFF. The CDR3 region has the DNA TGTGCCAGCAGTCGAAGGGACAGGGACAATGAAAAACTGTTTTTT.

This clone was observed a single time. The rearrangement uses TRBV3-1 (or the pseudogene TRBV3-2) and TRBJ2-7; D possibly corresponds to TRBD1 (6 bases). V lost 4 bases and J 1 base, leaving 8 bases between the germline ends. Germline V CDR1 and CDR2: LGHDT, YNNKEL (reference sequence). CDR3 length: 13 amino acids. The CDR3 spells CASSPGQSYEQYV. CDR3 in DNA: TGTGCCAGCAGCCCCGGACAGTCCTACGAGCAGTACGTC.

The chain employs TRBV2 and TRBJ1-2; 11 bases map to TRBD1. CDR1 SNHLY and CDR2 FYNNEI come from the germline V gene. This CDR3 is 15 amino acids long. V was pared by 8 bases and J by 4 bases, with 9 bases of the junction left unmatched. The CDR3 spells CASVGWDRGVYGYTF. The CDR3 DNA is TGTGCCAGCGTAGGTTGGGACAGGGGGGTCTATGGCTACACCTTC.

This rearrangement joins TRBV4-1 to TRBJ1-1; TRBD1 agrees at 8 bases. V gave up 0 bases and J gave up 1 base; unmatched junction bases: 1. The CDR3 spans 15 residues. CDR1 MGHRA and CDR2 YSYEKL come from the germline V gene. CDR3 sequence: CASSQETGANTEAFF. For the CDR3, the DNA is TGCGCCAGCAGCCAAGAGACAGGGGCGAACACTGAAGCTTTCTTT.

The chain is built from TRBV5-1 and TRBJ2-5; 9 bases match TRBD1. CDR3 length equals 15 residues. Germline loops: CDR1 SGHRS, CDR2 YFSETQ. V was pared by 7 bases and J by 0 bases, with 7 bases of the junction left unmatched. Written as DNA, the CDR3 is TGCGCCAGCTGCAGGGACAGGGCTCACCAAGAGACCCAGTACTTC. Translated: CASCRDRAHQETQYF.

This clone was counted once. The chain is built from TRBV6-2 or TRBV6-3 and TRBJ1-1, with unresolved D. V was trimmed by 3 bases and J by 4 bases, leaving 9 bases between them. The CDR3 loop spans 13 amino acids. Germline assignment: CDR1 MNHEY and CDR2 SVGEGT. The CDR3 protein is CASSYQGGTEAFF. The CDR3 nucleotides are TGTGCCAGCAGTTATCAAGGCGGCACTGAAGCTTTCTTT.

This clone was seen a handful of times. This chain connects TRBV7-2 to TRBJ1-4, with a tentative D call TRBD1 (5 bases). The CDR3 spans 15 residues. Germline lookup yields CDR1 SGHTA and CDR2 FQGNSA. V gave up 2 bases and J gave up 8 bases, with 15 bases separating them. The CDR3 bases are TGTGCCAGCAGCTTACGCTCCCGCGGGACGGAAAAACTGTTTTTT. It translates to CASSLRSRGTEKLFF. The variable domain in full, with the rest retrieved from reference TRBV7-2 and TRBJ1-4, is GAGVSQSPSNKVTEKGKDVELRCDPISGHTALYWYRQSLGQGLEFLIYFQGNSAPDKSGLPSDRFSAERTGGSVSTLTIQRTQQEDSAVYLCASSLRSRGTEKLFFGSGTQLSVL.

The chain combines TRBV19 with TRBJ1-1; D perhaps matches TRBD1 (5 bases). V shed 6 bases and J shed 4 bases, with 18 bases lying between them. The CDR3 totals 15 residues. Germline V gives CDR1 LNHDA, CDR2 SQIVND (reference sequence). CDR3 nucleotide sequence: TGTGCCAGTAGCAGTGAGGAGGGGCGGGGCACTGAAGCTTTCTTT. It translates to CASSSEEGRGTEAFF.

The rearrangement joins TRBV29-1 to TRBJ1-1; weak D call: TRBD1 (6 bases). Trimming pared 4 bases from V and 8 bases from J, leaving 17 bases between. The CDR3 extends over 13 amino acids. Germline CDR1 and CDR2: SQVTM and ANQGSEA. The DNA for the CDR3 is TGCAGCGTTGTAGGACAGACCCTGTTCGAAGCTTTCTTT. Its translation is CSVVGQTLFEAFF.

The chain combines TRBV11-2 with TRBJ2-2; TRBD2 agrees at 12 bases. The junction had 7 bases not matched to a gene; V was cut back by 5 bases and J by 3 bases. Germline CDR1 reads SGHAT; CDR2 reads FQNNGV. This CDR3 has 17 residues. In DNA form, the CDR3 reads TGTGCCAGCAGCCTGAGGACTAGCGGGGCATACACCGGGGAGCTGTTTTTT. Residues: CASSLRTSGAYTGELFF.

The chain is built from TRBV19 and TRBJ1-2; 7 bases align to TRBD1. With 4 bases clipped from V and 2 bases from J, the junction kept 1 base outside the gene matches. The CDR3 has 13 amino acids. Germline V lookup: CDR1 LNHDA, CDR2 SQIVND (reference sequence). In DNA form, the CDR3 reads TGTGCCAGTAGTACGGGACAGAACTATGGCTACACCTTC. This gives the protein CASSTGQNYGYTF.

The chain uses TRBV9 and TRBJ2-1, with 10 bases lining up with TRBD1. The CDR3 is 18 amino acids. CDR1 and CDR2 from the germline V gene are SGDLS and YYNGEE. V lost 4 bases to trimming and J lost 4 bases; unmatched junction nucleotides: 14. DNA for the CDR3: TGTGCCAGCAGCTCTCCCCGGGACAGGGGAGGCTCATACAATGAGCAGTTCTTC. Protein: CASSSPRDRGGSYNEQFF. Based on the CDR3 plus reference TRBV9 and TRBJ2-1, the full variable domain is DSGVTQTPKHLITATGQRVTLRCSPRSGDLSVYWYQQSLDQGLQFLIQYYNGEERAKGNILERFSAQQFPDLHSELNLSSLELGDSALYFCASSSPRDRGGSYNEQFFGPGTRLTVL.

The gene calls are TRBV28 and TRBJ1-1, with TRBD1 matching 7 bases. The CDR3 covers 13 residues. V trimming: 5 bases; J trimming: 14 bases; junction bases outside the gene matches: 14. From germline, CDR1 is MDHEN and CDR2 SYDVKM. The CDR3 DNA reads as TGTGCCAGCAGTATGTCCACAGGGGAAAAGGTGTTCTTT. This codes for CASSMSTGEKVFF.

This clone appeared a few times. The CDR3 DNA is TGTGCCAGCAGCTTAGATGCGCGGGACACCGGGGAGCTGTTTTTT. It specifies CASSLDARDTGELFF. The rearrangement links TRBV11-3 to TRBJ2-2, with D perhaps matching TRBD2 (5 bases). Trimming stripped 0 bases from V and 3 bases from J, with 8 bases between. The length of the CDR3 is 15 residues. Germline CDR1 is SGHNT and CDR2 is YENEEA.

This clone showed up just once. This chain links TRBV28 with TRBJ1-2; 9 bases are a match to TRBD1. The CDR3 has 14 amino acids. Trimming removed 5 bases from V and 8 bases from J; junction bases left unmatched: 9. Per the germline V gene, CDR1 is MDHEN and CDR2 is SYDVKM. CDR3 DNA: TGTGCCAGCAGTACACAGGGGGCTCTGAGGGGCTACACCTTC. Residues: CASSTQGALRGYTF.

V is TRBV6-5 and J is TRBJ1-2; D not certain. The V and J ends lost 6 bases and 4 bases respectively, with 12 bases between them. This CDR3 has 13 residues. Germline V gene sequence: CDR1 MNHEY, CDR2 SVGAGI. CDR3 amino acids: CASREQSFYGYTF. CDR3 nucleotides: TGTGCCAGCAGGGAGCAGAGCTTCTATGGCTACACCTTC.

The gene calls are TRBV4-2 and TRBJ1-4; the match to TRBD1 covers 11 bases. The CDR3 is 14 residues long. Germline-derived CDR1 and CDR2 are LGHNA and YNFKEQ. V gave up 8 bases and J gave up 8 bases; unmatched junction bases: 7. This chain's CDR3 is CASGSGTGGEKLFF. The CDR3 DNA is TGTGCCAGCGGCTCCGGGACAGGGGGGGAAAAACTGTTTTTT.

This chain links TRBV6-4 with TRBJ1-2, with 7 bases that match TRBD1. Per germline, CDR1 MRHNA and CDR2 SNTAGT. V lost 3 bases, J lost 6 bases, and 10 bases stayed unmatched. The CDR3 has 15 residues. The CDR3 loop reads CASSEQPGGTNGYTF. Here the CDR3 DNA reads TGTGCCAGCAGTGAACAGCCAGGGGGAACAAATGGCTACACCTTC.

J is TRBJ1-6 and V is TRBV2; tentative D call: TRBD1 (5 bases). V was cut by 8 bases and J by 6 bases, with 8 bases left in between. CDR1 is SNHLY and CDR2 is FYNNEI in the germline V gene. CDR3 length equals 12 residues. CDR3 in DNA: TGTGCCAGCGGGGGGAGTAATTCACCCCTCCACTTT. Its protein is CASGGSNSPLHF.

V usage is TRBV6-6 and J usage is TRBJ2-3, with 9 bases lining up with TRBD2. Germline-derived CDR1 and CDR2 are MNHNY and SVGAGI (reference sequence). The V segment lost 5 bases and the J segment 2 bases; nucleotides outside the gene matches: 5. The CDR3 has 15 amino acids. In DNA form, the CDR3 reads TGTGCCAGCAGTGCGGGGGGGCCCGACACAGATACGCAGTATTTT. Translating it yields CASSAGGPDTDTQYF.

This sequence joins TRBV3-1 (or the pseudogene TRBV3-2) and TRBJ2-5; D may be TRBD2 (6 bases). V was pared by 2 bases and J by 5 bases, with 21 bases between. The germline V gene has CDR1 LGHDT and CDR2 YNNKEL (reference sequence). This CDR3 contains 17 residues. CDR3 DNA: TGTGCCAGCAGCCAATCGTCGGGGCTTGCGGGGACCGAGACCCAGTACTTC. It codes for CASSQSSGLAGTETQYF.

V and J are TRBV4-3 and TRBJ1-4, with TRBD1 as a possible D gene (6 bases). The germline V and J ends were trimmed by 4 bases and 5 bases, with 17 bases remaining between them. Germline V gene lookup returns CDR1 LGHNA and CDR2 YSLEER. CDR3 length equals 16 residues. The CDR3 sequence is CASSLTPAQGNEKLFF. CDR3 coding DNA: TGCGCCAGCAGCCTTACTCCGGCACAGGGAAATGAAAAACTGTTTTTT.

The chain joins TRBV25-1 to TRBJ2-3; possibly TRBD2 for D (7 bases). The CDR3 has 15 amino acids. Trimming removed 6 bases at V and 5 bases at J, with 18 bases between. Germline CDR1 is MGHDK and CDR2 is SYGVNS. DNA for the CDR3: TGTGCCAGCAGCCTGACGGGGGGCAGGGGAGATACGCAGTATTTT. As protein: CASSLTGGRGDTQYF.

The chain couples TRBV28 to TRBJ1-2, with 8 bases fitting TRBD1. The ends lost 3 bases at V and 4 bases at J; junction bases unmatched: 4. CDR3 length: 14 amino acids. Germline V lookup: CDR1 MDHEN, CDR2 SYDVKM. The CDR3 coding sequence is TGTGCCAGCAGTTTGAGGACAGGGCCCTATGGCTACACCTTC. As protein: CASSLRTGPYGYTF.

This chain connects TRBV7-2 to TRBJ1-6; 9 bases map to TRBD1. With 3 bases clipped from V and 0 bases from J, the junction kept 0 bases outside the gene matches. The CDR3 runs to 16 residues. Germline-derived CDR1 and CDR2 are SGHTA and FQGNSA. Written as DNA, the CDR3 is TGTGCCAGCAGCTTGACAGGGGGCTCCTATAATTCACCCCTCCACTTT. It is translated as CASSLTGGSYNSPLHF.

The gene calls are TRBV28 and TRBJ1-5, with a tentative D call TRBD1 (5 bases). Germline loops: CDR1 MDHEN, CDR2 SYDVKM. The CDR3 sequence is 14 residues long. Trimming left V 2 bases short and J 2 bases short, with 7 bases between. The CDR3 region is CASSLAGGNQPQHF. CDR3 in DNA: TGTGCCAGCAGTTTAGCGGGGGGCAATCAGCCCCAGCATTTT.

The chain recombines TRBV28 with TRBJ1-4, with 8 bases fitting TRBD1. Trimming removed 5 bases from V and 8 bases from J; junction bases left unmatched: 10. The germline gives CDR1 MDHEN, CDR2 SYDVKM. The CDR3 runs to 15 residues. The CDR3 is CASSPTGGLEEKLFF. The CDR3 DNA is TGTGCCAGCAGTCCTACAGGGGGATTGGAAGAAAAACTGTTTTTT. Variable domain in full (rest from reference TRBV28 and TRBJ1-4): DVKVTQSSRYLVKRTGEKVFLECVQDMDHENMFWYRQDPGLGLRLIYFSYDVKMKEKGDIPEGYSVSREKKERFSLILESASTNQTSMYLCASSPTGGLEEKLFFGSGTQLSVL.